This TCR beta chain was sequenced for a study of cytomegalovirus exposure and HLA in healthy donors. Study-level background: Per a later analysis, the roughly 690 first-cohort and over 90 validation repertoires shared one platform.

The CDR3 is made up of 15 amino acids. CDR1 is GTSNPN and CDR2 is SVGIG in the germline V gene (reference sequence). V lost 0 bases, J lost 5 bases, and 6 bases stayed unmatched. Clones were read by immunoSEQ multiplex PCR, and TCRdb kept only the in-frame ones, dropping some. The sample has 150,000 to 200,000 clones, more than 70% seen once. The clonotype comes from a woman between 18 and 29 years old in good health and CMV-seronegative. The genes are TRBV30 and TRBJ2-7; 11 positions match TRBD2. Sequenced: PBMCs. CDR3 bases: TGTGCCTGGAGTGTACGTCTAGCGGGGGGCCACGAGCAGTACTTC. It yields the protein CAWSVRLAGGHEQYF.